This TCR beta chain comes out of a study of T-cell memory formation after mild COVID-19. Note on this clonotype: Its antigen is still unknown.

Whole-study findings and limits: The appearance of some responding clones in pre-infection memory suggested that cross-reactive memory joined.

TCR alpha and TCR beta cDNA libraries carrying sample barcodes and UMIs were produced by 5'RACE using constant-segment primers. Each CDR3 protein gets one entry after TCRdb re-called the 5' RACE reads with MiXCR. The sample yields hundreds of thousands of distinct CDR3 sequences, approximately 16% seen once. Looked up from germline, CDR1 is MNHEY and CDR2 is SVGAGI. Trimming removed 6 bases from V and 3 bases from J; junction bases left unmatched: 7. This CDR3 comprises 15 residues. The specimen sequenced was PBMCs or a T cell subset sorted from them (not recorded which). The V and J genes are TRBV6-5 and TRBJ2-7; 11 positions agree with TRBD1. The receptor was derived from a man between 18 and 29 years old who had mild COVID-19 (a few samples of this study predate the infection). Cell type and time point are not known. The CDR3 region has the DNA TGTGCCAGCAGCCGACTGGGGACAGGGGGCTACGAGCAGTACTTC. This sequence encodes CASSRLGTGGYEQYF.